A selection of T cell receptor beta chains follows, all from one sample in a study of cytomegalovirus exposure and HLA in healthy donors. Profiling relied on immunoSEQ multiplex PCR, and the TCRdb table lists in-frame clones only, not all of them. The table has roughly 130,000 clones, roughly 70% seen once; the top ten hold 6.6%. Sequencing used PBMCs. These receptors were collected from a man aged 40-49 years in good health and CMV-seropositive. CDR3s include the opening cysteine and the closing phenylalanine or tryptophan. Fields, in order: V gene, clone size, D gene, J gene, CDR3 DNA, CDR3 protein. A D gene is named only where the DNA matches it firmly. A row's size may be missing; if present it is once, few, many or a size class.

V: TRBV6-1
size: -
D: -
J: TRBJ1-4
DNA: TGTGCCAGCAAGCCCGCCCCCACTAATGAAAAACTGTTTTTT
CDR3: CASKPAPTNEKLFF

V: TRBV7-8
size: -
D: -
J: TRBJ1-1
DNA: TGTGCCAGCAGCTTAGAGGAAGACGGGAAGAACACTGAAGCTTTCTTT
CDR3: CASSLEEDGKNTEAFF

V: TRBV19
size: -
D: -
J: TRBJ2-3
DNA: TGTGCCAGTAGTATGGGGCAGTATACAGATACGCAGTATTTT
CDR3: CASSMGQYTDTQYF

V: TRBV6-5
size: -
D: TRBD2
J: TRBJ2-2
DNA: TGTGCCAGCAGTTCGCGACTAGCGGGAAAAACCGGGGAGCTGTTTTTT
CDR3: CASSSRLAGKTGELFF

V: TRBV6-6
size: -
D: -
J: TRBJ1-1
DNA: TGTGCCAGCAGTTACGGGGGGGGGACTGAAGCTTTCTTT
CDR3: CASSYGGGTEAFF

V: TRBV28
size: once
D: -
J: TRBJ2-2
DNA: TGTGCCAGCAGTTTGCAGGGGCTCACCGGGGAGCTGTTTTTT
CDR3: CASSLQGLTGELFF

V: TRBV11-3
size: -
D: TRBD2
J: TRBJ2-1
DNA: TGTGCCAGCAGCCCTCGGACTAGCGGGAGATACAATGAGCAGTTCTTC
CDR3: CASSPRTSGRYNEQFF

V: TRBV5-4
size: -
D: TRBD2
J: TRBJ2-7
DNA: TGTGCCAGCAGCAGCGGGGGTCCCTCCTACGAGCAGTACTTC
CDR3: CASSSGGPSYEQYF

V: TRBV5-1
size: once
D: TRBD2
J: TRBJ2-5
DNA: TGCGCCAGCAGCTTTGCGGGGGGAAGGGAGACCCAGTACTTC
CDR3: CASSFAGGRETQYF

V: TRBV6-1
size: few
D: TRBD2
J: TRBJ2-7
DNA: TGTGCCAGCAGCGGGACTAATTCGGCCTACGAGCAGTACTTC
CDR3: CASSGTNSAYEQYF

V: TRBV5-1
size: -
D: -
J: TRBJ1-2
DNA: TGCGCCAGCAGCTTGGTTGCAGGTGGTTATGGCTACACCTTC
CDR3: CASSLVAGGYGYTF

V: TRBV27
size: -
D: -
J: TRBJ1-2
DNA: TGTGCCAGCAGTTTTCTGGGGGCAGACTATGGCTACACCTTC
CDR3: CASSFLGADYGYTF

V: TRBV29-1
size: -
D: -
J: TRBJ1-1
DNA: TGCAGCGTTGACGAGGTGAGAACTGAAGCTTTCTTT
CDR3: CSVDEVRTEAFF

V: TRBV28
size: once
D: -
J: TRBJ2-3
DNA: TGTGCCAGCAGTCCAAGCACAGATACGCAGTATTTT
CDR3: CASSPSTDTQYF

V: TRBV11-2
size: -
D: -
J: TRBJ1-1
DNA: TGTGCCAGCAGCTCGGGCCAGGGGTACACTGAAGCTTTCTTT
CDR3: CASSSGQGYTEAFF

V: TRBV9
size: -
D: TRBD1
J: TRBJ1-2
DNA: TGTGCCAGCAGCGCCAGGAGGACAGGGATCGAGCTTGGCTACACCTTC
CDR3: CASSARRTGIELGYTF

V: TRBV5-6
size: -
D: TRBD2
J: TRBJ2-1
DNA: TGTGCCAGCAAAAGACTAGCGGGAGTAGTGGATGAGCAGTTCTTC
CDR3: CASKRLAGVVDEQFF

V: TRBV5-4
size: -
D: -
J: TRBJ2-1
DNA: TGTGCCAGCAGCCGCGCGGGTTCCTACAATGAGCAGTTCTTC
CDR3: CASSRAGSYNEQFF

V: TRBV29-1
size: -
D: TRBD1
J: TRBJ1-2
DNA: TGCAGCGTTACAGGGGGCCTAGGCTATGGCTACACCTTC
CDR3: CSVTGGLGYGYTF

V: TRBV28
size: -
D: -
J: TRBJ2-5
DNA: TGTGCCAGCAGTTCCCGGGACAAGTACCAAGAGACCCAGTACTTC
CDR3: CASSSRDKYQETQYF

V: TRBV30
size: -
D: -
J: TRBJ2-6
DNA: TGTGCCTGGAGTACAAGATCAGGGACTGGGGCCAACGTCCTGACTTTC
CDR3: CAWSTRSGTGANVLTF

V: TRBV9
size: -
D: TRBD2
J: TRBJ2-1
DNA: TGTGCCAGCAGCGTAGAACTAGCGGGAAGGAGCTCCTACAATGAGCAGTTCTTC
CDR3: CASSVELAGRSSYNEQFF

V: TRBV11-2
size: few
D: TRBD1
J: TRBJ1-2
DNA: TGTGCCAGCAGCTTGGTTGGGGGGACAGGGACCTTCAGGTTC
CDR3: CASSLVGGTGTFRF

V: TRBV6-1
size: -
D: TRBD2
J: TRBJ2-7
DNA: TGTGCCAGCAGTACTAGCGGGGGCTCCTACGAGCAGTACTTC
CDR3: CASSTSGGSYEQYF

V: TRBV28
size: -
D: -
J: TRBJ2-1
DNA: TGTGCCAGCAGTTCCCCCCAGGGGCTCTCCTACAATGAGCAGTTCTTC
CDR3: CASSSPQGLSYNEQFF

V: TRBV5-1
size: -
D: TRBD1
J: TRBJ2-7
DNA: TGCGCCAGCAGAACGGACAGGTCCTACGAGCAGTACTTC
CDR3: CASRTDRSYEQYF

V: TRBV29-1
size: -
D: -
J: TRBJ2-1
DNA: TGCAGCGCAACTAGGGACAATGAGCAGTTCTTC
CDR3: CSATRDNEQFF

V: TRBV28
size: -
D: TRBD1
J: TRBJ1-1
DNA: TGTGCCAGCAGCCTACAGGGGACGATGAACACTGAAGCTTTCTTT
CDR3: CASSLQGTMNTEAFF

V: TRBV7-2
size: -
D: TRBD2
J: TRBJ2-3
DNA: TGTGCCAGCAGCCGTTCAGCGGGGGTAAGACAGTATTTT
CDR3: CASSRSAGVRQYF

V: TRBV30
size: -
D: TRBD1
J: TRBJ1-2
DNA: TGTGCCTGGGGACAGACAGGGATGAGCTACACCTTC
CDR3: CAWGQTGMSYTF

V: TRBV2
size: -
D: -
J: TRBJ1-5
DNA: TGTGCCAGCAGTACAGGTGGTGAGCCCCAGCATTTT
CDR3: CASSTGGEPQHF

V: TRBV10-3
size: -
D: TRBD1
J: TRBJ2-7
DNA: TGTGCCATCAGTGACCTTACCGGGACAGGGAACGAGCAGTACTTC
CDR3: CAISDLTGTGNEQYF

V: TRBV23-1
size: -
D: -
J: TRBJ1-3
DNA: TGCGCCAGCAGAAGGGGAAAAAACTCTGGAAACACCATATATTTT
CDR3: CASRRGKNSGNTIYF

V: TRBV2
size: -
D: TRBD1
J: TRBJ2-2
DNA: TGTGCCAGCAGTGAAGTGCGACAGGGTGTTGGCGGGGAGCTGTTTTTT
CDR3: CASSEVRQGVGGELFF

V: TRBV9
size: -
D: -
J: TRBJ2-2
DNA: TGTGCCAGCAGCGTAGGCAGGTATCCCAACACCGGGGAGCTGTTTTTT
CDR3: CASSVGRYPNTGELFF

V: TRBV2
size: -
D: TRBD2
J: TRBJ2-3
DNA: TGTGCCAGCATGGGGGGACTAGCATTCGATACGCAGTATTTT
CDR3: CASMGGLAFDTQYF

V: TRBV7-2
size: -
D: TRBD2
J: TRBJ2-5
DNA: TGTGCCAGCAGCGAGGGGACTAGCGGGGGGGCGGGAGAGACCCAGTACTTC
CDR3: CASSEGTSGGAGETQYF

V: TRBV7-2
size: -
D: TRBD1
J: TRBJ1-5
DNA: TGTGCCAGCAGCTTAGACGCAGGGGGGAATCAGCCCCAGCATTTT
CDR3: CASSLDAGGNQPQHF

V: TRBV7-8
size: -
D: TRBD2
J: TRBJ2-1
DNA: TGTGCCAGCAGCGATACTAGCGGAGGGCAGTTCTTC
CDR3: CASSDTSGGQFF

V: TRBV6-9
size: -
D: -
J: TRBJ1-5
DNA: TGTGCCAGCAGTTATATAAGGTACAGGGTCGGTCAGCCCCAGCATTTT
CDR3: CASSYIRYRVGQPQHF

V: TRBV19
size: -
D: TRBD1
J: TRBJ1-1
DNA: TGTGCCAGTAGGGTTAAACAGGGGGTTGACACTGAAGCTTTCTTT
CDR3: CASRVKQGVDTEAFF

V: TRBV5-1
size: few
D: -
J: TRBJ2-5
DNA: TGCGCCAGCAGGGCGGGGAGGCCGCGGGATGAGACCCAGTACTTC
CDR3: CASRAGRPRDETQYF

V: TRBV9
size: -
D: -
J: TRBJ2-2
DNA: TGTGCCAGCAGCGTAGCGTCGGGGATAAACACCGGGGAGCTGTTTTTT
CDR3: CASSVASGINTGELFF

V: TRBV7-6
size: few
D: -
J: TRBJ2-3
DNA: TGTGCCAGCAGCTTTAACCGGGGCACAGATACGCAGTATTTT
CDR3: CASSFNRGTDTQYF

V: TRBV12-2
size: -
D: -
J: TRBJ2-7
DNA: TGTGCAAGTCGCTTAGTGACTAGCGGGGTGTACGAGCAGTACTTC
CDR3: CASRLVTSGVYEQYF

V: TRBV5-6
size: -
D: TRBD1
J: TRBJ1-2
DNA: TGTGCCAGCAGCTCGGGACAGATCTATGGCTACACCTTC
CDR3: CASSSGQIYGYTF

V: TRBV7-8
size: -
D: -
J: TRBJ2-7
DNA: TGTGCCAGCAGCTTAGCGCGGCAAGACTACGAGCAGTACTTC
CDR3: CASSLARQDYEQYF

V: TRBV5-5
size: -
D: -
J: TRBJ2-7
DNA: TGTGCCAGCAGCTTGGGGGCTTTAAGCTACGAGCAGTACTTC
CDR3: CASSLGALSYEQYF